The entry below gives a single T cell receptor beta chain sequence along with its context. Which antigen it targets is not known. The input lacks base qualities; no much larger clone sits a single base away. This sample was taken from a study of blood T cell repertoires in COVID-19 (dated by TCRdb to the early 2020s). General notes on the study: Samples from collaborators originated in the United States, Italy and Spain and spanned both the acute and convalescent phases of COVID-19. The material from the prospective study consisted of cDNA or gDNA derived from T cells, B-cell-depleted T cells, or PBMCs. Deeply sampled blood TCRbeta repertoires from subjects exposed to, actively infected with, or recovered from COVID-19 were included in the dataset. The repertoires were made available in a free public database intended to serve as a resource for research on the immune response to SARS-CoV-2. The samples were drawn from the first 160 participants of the ongoing ImmuneRACE study and from 950 to 1,500 subjects provided by 6 global collaborators. The sample metadata nearly always contained a de-identified subject ID, COVID-19 status, age in years and sex. Where available, HLA class I and class II types were obtained from metadata supplied by the sample provider rather than from assay-based typing. General study outcomes and caveats: Clinical and demographic metadata were provided uncurated, with the amount varying by source and participant.

Collaborating institutions collected whole blood in K2EDTA tubes following their own protocols. Collaborator samples were shipped for TCRbeta analysis as frozen whole blood, isolated PBMCs, or DNA extracted from either sample type. The CDR3, from cysteine to phenylalanine, totals 13 residues. Only CDR3 DNA remains: 39 bases, in frame from the first base. V and J lose 0 bases and 7 bases, and a span of 5 bases separates them. The germline V gene provides CDR1 SGHRS and CDR2 YFSETQ. TCRbeta CDR3 regions were amplified from genomic DNA by means of the immunoSEQ Assay, a bias-controlled multiplex PCR. The original pipeline was this. The number of nucleated cells in each sample was estimated from the amplification of reference gene primers within the assay. To quantify the absolute abundance of each unique TCRbeta CDR3 rearrangement, sequence reads were collapsed and filtered. Productive Simpson clonality was computed per sample as the square root of Simpson's diversity index over productive rearrangements. TCRdb's version of the immuneACCESS table is confined to in-frame rearrangements and falls short of the full clone set. An unresolved V gene accounts for under half of the shortfall where checked; the remainder is of unknown origin. The V and J calls and clone size are taken from that table; D and trimming were inferred from the DNA. This sample gives tens of thousands of clones in total; about 79% of them show up just once. About 6% of the sample comes from the top ten.

The chain is assembled from TRBV5-1 and TRBJ1-6; TRBD1 is a weak D gene call, 5 bases matching. Sequenced sample: peripheral blood. This TCR was sampled from a woman aged 55 to 70 with acute or convalescent COVID-19. The CDR3 corresponds to CASSLGQNSPLHF. At the DNA level, the sequence is TGCGCCAGCAGCTTGGGACAGAATTCACCCCTCCACTTT.